This T cell receptor beta chain appears in the sequencing data of a study of control samples from healthy donors and cancer patients. Germline V gives CDR1 KGHSH, CDR2 LQKENI. There are 15 residues in the CDR3. V gave up 2 bases and J gave up 4 bases, with 14 bases separating them. TCRdb keeps only in-frame clones here, not all; method: immunoSEQ multiplex PCR. The sample has about 190,000 clones, 90% to 95% seen once. The chain carries TRBV18 and TRBJ1-2; TRBD1 might be the D (5 bases). This clonotype was obtained from a man younger than 45 in good health. Sequencing input: blood. The CDR3 loop reads CASSPETGQSYGYTF. The CDR3 DNA follows: TGTGCCAGCTCACCAGAAACGGGGCAGAGCTATGGCTACACCTTC. Full variable domain (outside the CDR3, taken from reference TRBV18 and TRBJ1-2): NAGVMQNPRHLVRRRGQEARLRCSPMKGHSHVYWYRQLPEEGLKFMVYLQKENIIDESGMPKERFSAEFPKEGPSILRIQQVVRGDSAAYFCASSPETGQSYGYTFGSGTRLTVV.